The 23 T cell receptor beta chains below come from one sample, sequenced in a study of neurological immune-mediated disorders. MiXCR, applied by TCRdb to the 5' RACE reads, yields one record per CDR3 protein. In the table there are 55,000 to 65,000 distinct CDR3 sequences, less than 4% of which are singletons. What was sequenced was PBMCs. These TCRs come from a woman between 50 and 59 years old with multiple sclerosis.

This clonotype was counted ten times or more. The genes are TRBV24-1 and TRBJ1-5; D not certain. This CDR3 has 12 amino acids. From germline, CDR1 is KGHDR and CDR2 SFDVKD. V was trimmed by 7 bases and J by 11 bases, leaving 14 bases between them. CDR3 nucleotide sequence: TGTGCCACCAGCGGCGAGCATAGCACCCAGCATTTT. Translating it yields CATSGEHSTQHF.

V usage is TRBV14 and J usage is TRBJ2-6; D not resolved. Germline V gene sequence: CDR1 SGHDN, CDR2 FVKESK. The V end lost 4 bases, the J end lost 0 bases, and 7 bases lay between the germline ends. CDR3 length: 15 amino acids. The CDR3 coding sequence is TGTGCCAGCAGCCCGACTTACTCTGGGGCCAACGTCCTGACTTTC. It encodes CASSPTYSGANVLTF.

This clonotype came up many times. V gene TRBV21-1 combines with J gene TRBJ2-7; the table calls TRBD1, which could not be checked here. TRBV21-1 is designated a pseudogene. The CDR3 contains 11 residues. The CDR3 spells CASIQGHEQYF. DNA of the CDR3: TGTGCCAGCATCCAGGGTCACGAGCAGTACTTC.

The table lists this clonotype with many counts. The rearrangement links TRBV7-9 to TRBJ2-1; 10 bases map to TRBD2. The CDR3 is 21 amino acids. Losses at the gene ends were 2 bases for V and 0 bases for J; bases not matched to a gene: 16. Germline V lookup: CDR1 SEHNR, CDR2 FQNEAQ (reference sequence). The CDR3 DNA reads as TGTGCCAGCAGCTTACCTCGACGGCGGCTAGCGGGAGCGGACTCCTACAATGAGCAGTTCTTC. Translating gives CASSLPRRRLAGADSYNEQFF.

This clonotype showed up many times. CDR3 nucleotides: TGCGCCAGCAGCCCCCGAGGTGCAAATAGCGGGAGCGGCTACAATGAGCAGTTCTTC. Translation gives CASSPRGANSGSGYNEQFF. The chain links TRBV5-1 to TRBJ2-1; 9 bases are shared with TRBD2. With 4 bases clipped from V and 3 bases from J, the junction kept 17 bases outside the gene matches. This CDR3 comprises 19 residues. CDR1 and CDR2 (germline): SGHRS, YFSETQ.

This clonotype was found many times. This CDR3 reads CSARDRAVNEQYF. The CDR3 DNA follows: TGCAGTGCTAGAGATAGGGCAGTTAACGAGCAGTACTTC. V and J are TRBV20-1 and TRBJ2-7, with D unclear. The CDR3 is made up of 13 amino acids. The ends were cut back, 0 bases at V and 5 bases at J, with 11 bases in the middle. Germline CDR1 and CDR2: DFQATT and SNEGSKA (reference sequence).

This clonotype was seen ten or more times. At one end the junction does not follow the germline gene, possibly because of a read error. The chain employs TRBV20-1 and TRBJ1-2; D gene uncertain. CDR1 is DFQATT and CDR2 is SNEGSKA in the germline V gene (reference sequence). The CDR3 covers 11 residues. CDR3 sequence: CSARDDYGYTF. CDR3 sequence (DNA): TGCAGTGCTCGAGATGACTATGGCTACACCTTC.

There are a few counts of this clonotype. V gene TRBV7-9 combines with J gene TRBJ2-5; D ambiguous. The V gene's germline CDR1 is SEHNR and CDR2 FQNEAQ (reference sequence). The CDR3 covers 12 residues. Trimming took off 5 bases at V and 5 bases at J, with 9 bases between the two ends. As DNA, the CDR3 is TGTGCCAGCAGCGCCCTCGGCGAGACCCAGTACTTC. Translation: CASSALGETQYF.

The chain uses TRBV6-2 or TRBV6-3 and TRBJ2-1, with D maybe TRBD2 (6 bases). This CDR3 comprises 14 residues. Germline V gene data show CDR1 as MNHEY and CDR2 as SVGEGT. The ends were cut back, 0 bases at V and 9 bases at J, with 12 bases in the middle. The CDR3 DNA reads TGTGCCAGCAGTTACTCGAGACTAGTTGCTGAGCAGTTCTTC. It specifies CASSYSRLVAEQFF.

This clonotype has ten or more counts. This chain uses TRBV5-8 with TRBJ2-2; D gene uncertain. The V and J ends lost 4 bases and 2 bases respectively, with 12 bases between them. Germline V lookup: CDR1 SGHTS, CDR2 YDEGEE. The CDR3 loop spans 15 amino acids. CDR3 loop: CASSAAQVNTGELFF. CDR3 nucleotides: TGTGCCAGCAGCGCGGCTCAGGTTAACACCGGGGAGCTGTTTTTT.

The sample holds many counts of this clonotype. The chain uses TRBV20-1 and TRBJ1-1, with a tentative D call TRBD1 (5 bases). Germline V lookup: CDR1 DFQATT, CDR2 SNEGSKA (reference sequence). The CDR3 loop spans 18 amino acids. V lost 1 base and J lost 0, with 21 bases in between. The CDR3 bases are TGCAGTGCTAGAGGTCTTCTAAGGGGAGGGAGAATGAACACTGAAGCTTTCTTT. Amino acid sequence: CSARGLLRGGRMNTEAFF.

This clonotype was seen just once. This chain joins TRBV12-3 or TRBV12-4 and TRBJ2-1; 10 nucleotides line up with TRBD1. This CDR3 is 14 amino acids long. With 7 bases clipped from V and 7 bases from J, the junction kept 7 bases outside the gene matches. CDR3 sequence: CASMFSDRGNEQFF. CDR3 DNA sequence: TGTGCCAGCATGTTTTCGGACAGGGGGAATGAGCAGTTCTTC.

There are many counts of this clonotype. The chain combines TRBV20-1 with TRBJ1-5; D might be TRBD1 (6 bases). Per the germline V gene, CDR1 is DFQATT and CDR2 is SNEGSKA (reference sequence). With 6 bases removed from V and 5 bases from J, the gap between germline ends came to 11 bases. The CDR3 spans 12 residues. CDR3: CSARDTDQPQHF. The CDR3 region has the DNA TGCAGTGCCCGGGACACCGATCAGCCCCAGCATTTT.

This clonotype was seen many times. This chain uses TRBV24-1 with TRBJ1-2; 10 bases map to TRBD1. The J segment lost 4 bases and the V segment lost 7 bases, leaving 5 bases of the junction unmatched. Per the germline V gene, CDR1 is KGHDR and CDR2 is SFDVKD. The length of the CDR3 is 14 residues. CDR3 sequence (DNA): TGTGCCACCAGCCCGGGACAGGGGACCTATGGCTACACCTTC. It specifies CATSPGQGTYGYTF.

The table lists this clonotype with many counts. Here the CDR3 reads CASIRSYSGTRDTQYF. In DNA form, the CDR3 reads TGTGCCAGCATCCGAAGTTATTCTGGGACTAGAGATACGCAGTATTTT. V and J are TRBV5-5 and TRBJ2-3; 8 bases map to TRBD2. This CDR3 contains 16 residues. Germline V lookup: CDR1 SGHKS, CDR2 YYEKEE (reference sequence). J lost 5 bases, V lost 6 bases, and 14 bases had no gene match. Drawing the rest from reference TRBV5-5 and TRBJ2-3, the complete variable domain is DAGVTQSPTHLIKTRGQQVTLRCSPISGHKSVSWYQQVLGQGPQFIFQYYEKEERGRGNFPDRFSARQFPNYSSELNVNALLLGDSALYLCASIRSYSGTRDTQYFGPGTRLTVL.

This clonotype was seen repeatedly, ten times or more. V is TRBV5-5 and J is TRBJ2-2; the match to TRBD2 covers 8 bases. Trimming cost V 2 bases and J 4 bases; bases outside gene matches: 4. The CDR3 loop spans 15 amino acids. Germline V gene lookup returns CDR1 SGHKS and CDR2 YYEKEE (reference sequence). The CDR3 protein is CASSLSGGVTGELFF. The DNA for the CDR3 is TGTGCCAGCAGCTTATCGGGAGGGGTCACCGGGGAGCTGTTTTTT.

This clonotype has more than one count but fewer than ten. The chain combines TRBV19 with TRBJ2-4; 12 bases are shared with TRBD2. The CDR3 spans 16 residues. V lost 5 bases, J lost 11 bases, and 13 bases stayed unmatched. CDR1 and CDR2 from the germline V gene are LNHDA and SQIVND (reference sequence). DNA of the CDR3: TGTGCCAGTAGTCCCGGGACTAGCGGGTCCTTTAATGTTCAGTACTTC. Translated: CASSPGTSGSFNVQYF.

This clonotype was seen many times. The rearrangement joins TRBV7-2 to TRBJ1-2; no clear D gene. This CDR3 contains 13 residues. The germline gives CDR1 SGHTA, CDR2 FQGNSA. Trimming stripped 2 bases from V and 6 bases from J, with 10 bases between. CDR3 in amino acids: CASSLPHSHGYTF. The CDR3 DNA follows: TGTGCCAGCAGCTTACCGCATAGCCATGGCTACACCTTC.

The table lists this clonotype with many counts. CDR3 bases: TGTGCCAGCAGCTTAGCCATGGGATGGCAAGGAGAGACCCAGTACTTC. Translation: CASSLAMGWQGETQYF. The J gene is TRBJ2-5, the V gene TRBV7-9; D is ambiguous. V was shortened by 0 bases and J by 4 bases, with 15 bases between the two germline ends. CDR1 SEHNR and CDR2 FQNEAQ come from the germline V gene (reference sequence). The CDR3 totals 16 residues.

This clonotype was recorded many times. The CDR3 protein is CASSLLVGEQYF. CDR3 coding DNA: TGTGCCAGCAGCCTGCTAGTGGGCGAGCAGTACTTC. This rearrangement joins TRBV5-6 to TRBJ2-7; D unclear. The V end was cut by 4 bases, the J end by 6 bases, with 11 bases between. CDR3 length: 12 amino acids. Germline V gives CDR1 SGHDT, CDR2 YYEEEE.

This clonotype was counted ten times or more. This chain uses TRBV24-1 with TRBJ2-3; 7 positions agree with TRBD1. The germline V gene has CDR1 KGHDR and CDR2 SFDVKD. The V and J ends lost 4 bases and 1 base, in that order; junction bases with no gene match: 7. The CDR3 length is 16 residues. In DNA, the CDR3 is TGTGCCACCAGTGACCGGCGACAGGGAGGCACAGATACGCAGTATTTT. It specifies CATSDRRQGGTDTQYF.

This clonotype has ten or more counts. V gene TRBV20-1 combines with J gene TRBJ1-1; TRBD1 aligns across 10 bases. Germline V CDR1 and CDR2: DFQATT, SNEGSKA (reference sequence). The CDR3 is 13 residues long. V dropped 7 bases and J dropped 5; count of bases not matched to a gene: 7. The chain's CDR3 is CSVPGQGITEAFF. CDR3 nucleotide sequence: TGCAGTGTCCCGGGACAGGGGATAACTGAAGCTTTCTTT.

There are many counts of this clonotype. The CDR3 bases are TGTGCCAGCACCCAGACGGAAAACACTGAAGCTTTCTTT. This translates into CASTQTENTEAFF. The chain has TRBV3-1 and TRBJ1-1; no definite D call. Trimming pared 7 bases from V and 2 bases from J, leaving 11 bases between. The CDR3 has 13 residues. Germline V lookup: CDR1 LGHDT, CDR2 YNNKEL (reference sequence).